This TCR beta chain was sequenced during a study of T cell repertoires in cytomegalovirus infection. V was shortened by 2 bases and J by 5 bases, with 12 bases between the two germline ends. CDR1 is MNHNY, CDR2 SVGAGI, per germline (reference sequence). The CDR3 has 14 amino acids. On this clonotype itself: Its antigen is not known.

TCRdb called the reads again in MiXCR, with one record for every CDR3 protein. The data show about half a million distinct CDR3 sequences, 30% to 40% seen once. The chain uses TRBV6-6 and TRBJ2-5; D might be TRBD2 (5 bases). Material: cultured PBMCs, obtained from culture after CMV antigen stimulation. This clonotype originated in a human donor in good health (CMV status not recorded). Some clones in this sample may be carry-over from other donors' samples. CDR3 sequence reads: CASSYPRVGETQYF. DNA for the CDR3: TGTGCCAGCAGTTACCCGAGGGTGGGGGAGACCCAGTACTTC.